One sample yielded the 23 T cell receptor beta chains listed below, sequenced in a study of cytomegalovirus exposure and HLA in healthy donors. Researchers ran the PCR with 60 Vbeta and 13 Jbeta primers. Some clones are missing from TCRdb's copy, which holds only in-frame ones; the method was immunoSEQ multiplex PCR. The data contain about 110,000 clones, approximately 72% of them singletons. The sample comprised PBMCs. All receptors come from a man under 40 in good health and CMV-seronegative.

The chain couples TRBV5-4 to TRBJ2-7, with D tentatively TRBD1 (5 bases). Trimming shortened V by 0 bases and J by 0 bases, and 7 bases separated the two germline ends. CDR3 length: 14 amino acids. From germline, CDR1 is SGHNT and CDR2 YYREEE (reference sequence). For the CDR3, the DNA is TGTGCCAGCAGCTTGGCCGACAGCTCCTACGAGCAGTACTTC. Its protein product is CASSLADSSYEQYF. Complete variable domain (other parts from reference TRBV5-4 and TRBJ2-7): ETGVTQSPTHLIKTRGQQVTLRCSSQSGHNTVSWYQQALGQGPQFIFQYYREEENGRGNFPPRFSGLQFPNYSSELNVNALELDDSALYLCASSLADSSYEQYFGPGTRLTVT.

The rearrangement joins TRBV29-1 to TRBJ2-1, with D possibly being TRBD1 (6 bases). The V gene lost 4 bases and the J gene lost 4 bases, with 17 bases spanning the gap. In germline, CDR1 is SQVTM, CDR2 ANQGSEA. The CDR3 has 15 residues. Written as DNA, the CDR3 is TGCAGCGTTGTAGGGTTAGGGGACACATACAATGAGCAGTTCTTC. As protein: CSVVGLGDTYNEQFF.

The rearrangement joins TRBV27 to TRBJ2-7; 7 bases align to TRBD2. V lost 0 bases to trimming and J lost 6 bases; unmatched junction nucleotides: 5. CDR1 is MNHEY, CDR2 SMNVEV, per germline (reference sequence). The CDR3 extends over 14 amino acids. CDR3 sequence: CASSLSTGLGEQYF. The CDR3 DNA sequence: TGTGCCAGCAGTTTATCCACAGGACTAGGCGAGCAGTACTTC.

The sample holds one count of this clone. The V gene is TRBV7-6, the J gene TRBJ2-2; 7 bases are a match to TRBD2. CDR3 length: 18 amino acids. Germline CDR1 SGHVS, CDR2 FNYEAQ. The V gene end was trimmed by 1 base and the J gene end by 4 bases; junction bases not matched to a gene: 12. CDR3 DNA: TGTGCCAGCAGCTTAGGTCCAGCGGGGCCCCCCGGCACCGGGGAGCTGTTTTTT. Protein product: CASSLGPAGPPGTGELFF.

This chain links TRBV7-9 with TRBJ1-4; D is possibly TRBD1 (6 bases). The V end was cut by 2 bases, the J end by 6 bases, with 13 bases between. The CDR3 extends over 15 amino acids. CDR1 and CDR2 (germline): SEHNR, FQNEAQ (reference sequence). CDR3 region: CASSLFAGADEKLFF. The DNA of the CDR3 is TGTGCCAGCAGCTTATTTGCAGGGGCCGATGAAAAACTGTTTTTT.

This clone has just one count. The chain has TRBV19 and TRBJ1-5, with TRBD1 matching over 8 bases. V dropped 6 bases and J dropped 0; count of bases not matched to a gene: 4. CDR1 and CDR2 from the germline V gene are LNHDA and SQIVND (reference sequence). This CDR3 is built from 15 residues. In nucleotides, the CDR3 is TGTGCCAGTAGCGGACAGGGTAGTAGCAATCAGCCCCAGCATTTT. Protein sequence: CASSGQGSSNQPQHF.

This chain connects TRBV15 to TRBJ2-7, with D tentatively TRBD2 (5 bases). CDR1 and CDR2 from the germline V gene are LNHNV and YYDKDF (reference sequence). CDR3 length equals 13 residues. Trimming stripped 5 bases from V and 4 bases from J, with 12 bases between. The CDR3 is CATSEKSGYEQYF. The CDR3 DNA reads TGTGCCACCAGCGAGAAGTCGGGATACGAGCAGTACTTC.

The rearrangement joins TRBV5-1 to TRBJ1-5, with 8 bases lining up with TRBD1. Germline loops: CDR1 SGHRS, CDR2 YFSETQ. This CDR3 has 13 amino acids. The trim removed 5 bases at V and 3 bases at J, leaving 1 base unmatched. CDR3 protein: CASRTGANQPQHF. The CDR3 nucleotides are TGCGCCAGCAGGACAGGGGCCAATCAGCCCCAGCATTTT.

The chain uses TRBV12-5 and TRBJ2-3; maybe TRBD1 (5 bases). This CDR3 has 15 amino acids. CDR1 is LGHNT and CDR2 is FRNRAP in the germline V gene. V lost 0 bases to trimming and J lost 3 bases, with 10 bases between them. The CDR3 loop is CASGLVYRGTDTQYF. CDR3 coding DNA: TGTGCTAGTGGTTTGGTTTATAGGGGAACAGATACGCAGTATTTT.

The gene calls are TRBV5-4 and TRBJ1-2; D might be TRBD1 (6 bases). Germline CDR1 SGHNT, CDR2 YYREEE (reference sequence). CDR3 size: 15 residues. V lost 0 bases to trimming and J lost 3 bases, with 12 bases between them. The CDR3 DNA reads TGTGCCAGCAGCTTGGTTGGGGGGGCGCACTATGGCTACACCTTC. Translating gives CASSLVGGAHYGYTF.

The V call is TRBV4-3, the J call TRBJ2-5, with 14 bases that match TRBD2. Germline V gene data show CDR1 as LGHNA and CDR2 as YSLEER. With V trimmed by 4 bases and J by 4 bases, 8 bases remained unmatched. The CDR3 consists of 17 residues. The CDR3 DNA reads as TGCGCCAGCAGCCGCGGGGGACTAGCGGGGGTGGGAGAGACCCAGTACTTC. It yields the protein CASSRGGLAGVGETQYF.

The table lists this clone with a few counts. The chain carries TRBV4-3 and TRBJ1-3; no clear D gene. Looked up from germline, CDR1 is LGHNA and CDR2 is YSLEER. V shed 4 bases and J shed 0 bases, with 4 bases lying between them. The length of the CDR3 is 13 residues. CDR3 in amino acids: CASSPGSGNTIYF. In nucleotides, the CDR3 is TGCGCCAGCAGCCCGGGCTCTGGAAACACCATATATTTT.

This clone was recorded only once. This chain connects TRBV4-3 to TRBJ2-5; 8 nucleotides match TRBD1. The CDR3 is made up of 18 amino acids. Looked up from germline, CDR1 is LGHNA and CDR2 is YSLEER. The V segment lost 1 base and the J segment 4 bases; nucleotides outside the gene matches: 14. CDR3 bases: TGCGCCAGCAGCCAAGGGTTCAGGGGGCTAGACGTCGTAGAGACCCAGTACTTC. Its protein is CASSQGFRGLDVVETQYF.

The chain uses TRBV7-9 and TRBJ1-1, with 7 bases aligning to TRBD1. CDR1 SEHNR and CDR2 FQNEAQ come from the germline V gene (reference sequence). CDR3 length: 15 amino acids. V lost 3 bases, J lost 2 bases, and 6 bases stayed unmatched. The CDR3 loop reads CASSFLGGQNTEAFF. CDR3 DNA: TGTGCCAGCAGCTTCTTAGGGGGCCAAAACACTGAAGCTTTCTTT.

CDR3 sequence reads: CASSSETGYTEAFF. DNA of the CDR3: TGTGCCAGTAGCAGCGAGACAGGGTACACTGAAGCTTTCTTT. The chain uses TRBV19 and TRBJ1-1; 7 nucleotides agree with TRBD1. Trimming removed 6 bases from V and 3 bases from J; junction bases left unmatched: 7. Germline CDR1 reads LNHDA; CDR2 reads SQIVND (reference sequence). CDR3 length: 14 amino acids.

V and J are TRBV7-7 and TRBJ1-3; TRBD1 is a possible D gene (6 bases). CDR1 and CDR2 from the germline V gene are SSHAT and FNYEAQ (reference sequence). V lost 5 bases and J 3 bases, leaving 14 bases between the germline ends. The CDR3 consists of 15 residues. In DNA form, the CDR3 reads TGTGCCAGCAGCCCAACGGGGGGCAATGGAAACACCATATATTTT. This sequence encodes CASSPTGGNGNTIYF.

J is TRBJ2-7 and V is TRBV27; the match to TRBD1 covers 11 bases. V lost 0 bases, J lost 2 bases, and 3 bases stayed unmatched. Germline CDR1 MNHEY, CDR2 SMNVEV (reference sequence). CDR3 length: 16 residues. The CDR3 DNA reads as TGTGCCAGCAGTTTATCGCGGGGACAGGGGGCCTACGAGCAGTACTTC. Its protein is CASSLSRGQGAYEQYF.

This clone appeared a few times. The chain couples TRBV4-3 to TRBJ1-2; D is possibly TRBD1 (6 bases). CDR3 length equals 14 residues. Germline assignment: CDR1 LGHNA and CDR2 YSLEER. The germline V and J ends were trimmed by 0 bases and 5 bases, with 10 bases remaining between them. CDR3 sequence: CASSQERTEYGYTF. CDR3 bases: TGCGCCAGCAGCCAAGAGCGGACAGAATATGGCTACACCTTC.

V and J are TRBV19 and TRBJ1-1; D is perhaps TRBD1 (6 bases). The length of the CDR3 is 15 residues. V was shortened by 3 bases and J by 5 bases, with 16 bases between the two germline ends. Germline assignment: CDR1 LNHDA and CDR2 SQIVND (reference sequence). This CDR3 reads CASSIPGGRRTEAFF. CDR3 in DNA: TGTGCCAGTAGTATCCCGGGGGGGCGAAGGACTGAAGCTTTCTTT.

The chain joins TRBV18 to TRBJ2-7; D gene unclear. Germline lookup yields CDR1 KGHSH and CDR2 LQKENI. Trimming shortened V by 3 bases and J by 3 bases, and 15 bases separated the two germline ends. The CDR3 is 15 amino acids. CDR3 bases: TGTGCCAGCTCACCCCAAGCGACGGAGATCTACGAGCAGTACTTC. This gives the protein CASSPQATEIYEQYF.

The chain has TRBV30 and TRBJ2-3, with TRBD1 matching over 8 bases. V was clipped by 4 bases and J by 1 base; unmatched bases: 4. CDR3 length equals 14 residues. Germline V CDR1 and CDR2: GTSNPN, SVGIG (reference sequence). The DNA of the CDR3 is TGTGCCTGGATTAAACAGGGGGGCACAGATACGCAGTATTTT. It specifies CAWIKQGGTDTQYF.

The chain carries TRBV29-1 and TRBJ1-4; 8 nucleotides match TRBD1. Germline values: CDR1 SQVTM, CDR2 ANQGSEA. This CDR3 comprises 13 residues. Trimming removed 5 bases from V and 7 bases from J; junction bases left unmatched: 6. CDR3 in amino acids: CSVKQGDGEKLFF. The CDR3 DNA sequence: TGCAGCGTTAAACAGGGGGACGGTGAAAAACTGTTTTTT.

The CDR3 loop reads CAISPGGRGYTF. The CDR3 DNA follows: TGTGCCATCAGCCCCGGGGGTCGGGGCTACACCTTC. The chain is built from TRBV10-3 and TRBJ1-2; D is possibly TRBD1 (5 bases). V lost 6 bases and J lost 8, with 13 bases in between. The CDR3 is 12 residues long. Germline CDR1 ENHRY, CDR2 SYGVKD.